This T cell receptor (beta chain) was recovered during a study of T cell repertoires in cytomegalovirus infection. Study at large: Public signatures in TCR beta pointed to CMV infection and matching HLA type. Findings and caveats of the study: Adding up the frequency of public TCR beta families identified people who carried CMV plus the relevant HLA. HLA-C-restricted CMV clonotypes gave the most frequent clonotype in two of eight donors.

The CDR3 runs 14 residues. Looked up from germline, CDR1 is DFQATT and CDR2 is SNEGSKA (reference sequence). On this clonotype: Its antigen is unidentified. One end of the junction does not line up with germline, which may come from a read error.

TCRdb passed the reads through MiXCR, listing each CDR3 protein once. The data show around 740,000 distinct CDR3 sequences, 35% to 45% seen once. The source of this sequence is a human donor in good health (CMV status not recorded). Some clones in this sample may be carry-over from other donors' samples. The rearrangement links TRBV20-1 to TRBJ2-7; the D is unclear. Sequencing input: PBMCs. CDR3 in amino acids: CSASEQQGFYDQYF. The CDR3 DNA follows: TGCAGTGCTAGTGAGCAGCAAGGATTCTACGATCAGTACTTC.